These 11 T cell receptor beta chains came from one sample sequenced in a study of OX40 agonist ivuxolimab in advanced cancers. Data came from immunoSEQ multiplex PCR; TCRdb stores just in-frame clones and leaves some out. The data show approximately 130,000 clones, about nine tenths seen once. This specimen consisted of CD4+ or CD8+ T cells sorted from blood, obtained in a trial of the OX40 agonist ivuxolimab. The receptors stem from an adult with an advanced solid tumor such as melanoma, head and neck, liver or kidney cancer.

The CDR3 reads CASSIPNSGNTIYF. CDR3 DNA sequence: TGTGCCAGTAGTATCCCCAACTCTGGAAACACCATATATTTT. The rearrangement joins TRBV19 to TRBJ1-3; unclear D gene. CDR1 is LNHDA, CDR2 SQIVND, per germline (reference sequence). The germline V and J ends were trimmed by 3 bases and 0 bases, with 6 bases remaining between them. The CDR3 has 14 amino acids.

This clone showed up just once. This sequence joins TRBV18 and TRBJ1-5; no firm D call. Per the germline V gene, CDR1 is KGHSH and CDR2 is LQKENI. CDR3 length equals 14 residues. The germline V and J ends were trimmed by 2 bases and 2 bases, with 7 bases remaining between them. As DNA, the CDR3 is TGTGCCAGCTCACCAGGGGAGGGCAATCAGCCCCAGCATTTT. This sequence encodes CASSPGEGNQPQHF.

The rearrangement uses TRBV2 and TRBJ2-1; D perhaps matches TRBD1 (5 bases). Germline V gene data show CDR1 as SNHLY and CDR2 as FYNNEI. V was clipped by 4 bases and J by 13 bases, with 11 bases between them. The CDR3 totals 11 residues. CDR3 sequence reads: CASSAQGLQFF. CDR3 DNA sequence: TGTGCCAGCAGTGCTCAGGGTCTTCAGTTCTTC.

The CDR3 spells CASGGRMNTEAFF. DNA for the CDR3: TGTGCCAGCGGCGGACGTATGAACACTGAAGCTTTCTTT. The genes are TRBV27 and TRBJ1-1; D uncertain. Trimming took 8 bases from V and 0 from J, leaving 10 bases between them. This CDR3 is built from 13 residues. Germline CDR1 and CDR2: MNHEY and SMNVEV (reference sequence).

This clone has a handful of counts. Other DNA sequences in this specimen translate into the identical CDR3. The chain uses TRBV5-1 and TRBJ1-5; D unresolved. Germline V CDR1 and CDR2: SGHRS, YFSETQ. The CDR3 spans 13 residues. The V gene lost 4 bases and the J gene lost 5 bases, with 10 bases spanning the gap. The CDR3 loop is CASSPAGDQPQHF. The DNA of the CDR3 is TGCGCCAGCAGCCCCGCCGGGGATCAGCCCCAGCATTTT.

The chain uses TRBV7-3 and TRBJ2-1; 7 bases are shared with TRBD2. V trimming: 5 bases; J trimming: 7 bases; junction bases outside the gene matches: 17. Germline V gives CDR1 SGHTA, CDR2 FQGTGA. The CDR3 is made up of 17 amino acids. CDR3 amino acids: CASSPSGRLGRANEQFF. The CDR3 DNA sequence: TGTGCCAGCAGCCCTTCGGGACGTTTAGGGAGGGCGAATGAGCAGTTCTTC.

The rearrangement links TRBV5-1 to TRBJ2-2; D may match TRBD1 or TRBD2 (6 bases each). CDR3 length: 16 residues. Per the germline V gene, CDR1 is SGHRS and CDR2 is YFSETQ. V lost 0 bases and J 5 bases, leaving 14 bases between the germline ends. The CDR3 bases are TGCGCCAGCAGCTTGGTCCCCGGGGGCGATACCGGGGAGCTGTTTTTT. As protein: CASSLVPGGDTGELFF.

The chain couples TRBV5-4 to TRBJ2-2, with a weak D call TRBD2 (5 bases). CDR1 is SGHNT and CDR2 is YYREEE in the germline V gene (reference sequence). The V end was cut by 4 bases, the J end by 6 bases, with 10 bases between. This CDR3 is built from 13 residues. The CDR3 bases are TGTGCCAGCAGCCCCCTGGGAGCCGGGGAGCTGTTTTTT. Encoded protein: CASSPLGAGELFF.

This chain joins TRBV5-4 and TRBJ2-1; TRBD2 agrees at 12 bases. CDR1 and CDR2 from the germline V gene are SGHNT and YYREEE (reference sequence). V shed 5 bases, J shed 0 bases, and the junction held 3 bases outside the gene matches. The CDR3 has 16 amino acids. CDR3 nucleotides: TGTGCCAGCAGATTGACTAGCGGGGGCTCCTACAATGAGCAGTTCTTC. Amino acid sequence: CASRLTSGGSYNEQFF.

The rearrangement links TRBV6-5 to TRBJ2-2; D remains unclear. The CDR3 contains 16 residues. Per germline, CDR1 MNHEY and CDR2 SVGAGI. V gave up 4 bases and J gave up 2 bases, with 14 bases separating them. The CDR3 loop reads CASSSYRALNTGELFF. CDR3 DNA: TGTGCCAGCAGTTCTTACAGAGCCTTAAACACCGGGGAGCTGTTTTTT.

This chain links TRBV6-1 with TRBJ2-7, with unresolved D. The CDR3 runs to 13 residues. The ends were cut back, 7 bases at V and 0 bases at J, with 10 bases in the middle. Looked up from germline, CDR1 is MNHNS and CDR2 is SASEGT. CDR3 bases: TGTGCCAGCACACTCAGGCCCTCCTACGAGCAGTACTTC. This codes for CASTLRPSYEQYF.